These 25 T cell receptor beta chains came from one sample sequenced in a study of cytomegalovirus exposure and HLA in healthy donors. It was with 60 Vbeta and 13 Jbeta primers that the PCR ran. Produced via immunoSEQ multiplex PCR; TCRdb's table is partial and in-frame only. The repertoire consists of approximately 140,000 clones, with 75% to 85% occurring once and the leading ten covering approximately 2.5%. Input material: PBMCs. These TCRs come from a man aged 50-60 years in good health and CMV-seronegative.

CDR3: CASSYSGDRGDSPLHF. The CDR3 nucleotides read TGTGCCAGCAGTTACTCGGGGGACAGGGGTGATTCACCCCTCCACTTT. The genes are TRBV6-5 and TRBJ1-6, with TRBD1 identical over 10 bases. The CDR3 consists of 16 residues. Trimming removed 0 bases from V and 8 bases from J; junction bases left unmatched: 4. From germline, CDR1 is MNHEY and CDR2 SVGAGI.

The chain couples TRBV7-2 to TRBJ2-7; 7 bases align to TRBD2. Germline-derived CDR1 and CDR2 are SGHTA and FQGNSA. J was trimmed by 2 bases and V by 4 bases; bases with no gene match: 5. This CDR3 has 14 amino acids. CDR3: CASSWLADTYEQYF. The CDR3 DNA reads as TGTGCCAGCAGCTGGCTAGCGGATACCTACGAGCAGTACTTC.

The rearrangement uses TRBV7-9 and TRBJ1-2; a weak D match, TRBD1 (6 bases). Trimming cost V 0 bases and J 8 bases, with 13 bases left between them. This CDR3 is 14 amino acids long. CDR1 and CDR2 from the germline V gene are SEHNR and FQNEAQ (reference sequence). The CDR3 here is CASSLALPGDGYTF. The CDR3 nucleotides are TGTGCCAGCAGCTTAGCCTTACCAGGGGACGGCTACACCTTC.

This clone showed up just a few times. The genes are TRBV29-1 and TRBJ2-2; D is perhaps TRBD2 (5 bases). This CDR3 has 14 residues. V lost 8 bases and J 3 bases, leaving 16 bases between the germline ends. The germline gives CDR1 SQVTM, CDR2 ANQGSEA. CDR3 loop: CSSGEGTDTGELFF. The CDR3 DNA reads TGCAGCTCAGGCGAGGGTACGGACACCGGGGAGCTGTTTTTT.

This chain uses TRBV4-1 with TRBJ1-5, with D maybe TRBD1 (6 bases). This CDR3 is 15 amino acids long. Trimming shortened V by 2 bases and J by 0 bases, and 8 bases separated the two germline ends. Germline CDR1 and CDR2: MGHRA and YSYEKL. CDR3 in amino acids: CASSQQGGSNQPQHF. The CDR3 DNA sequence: TGCGCCAGCAGCCAACAAGGGGGTAGCAATCAGCCCCAGCATTTT.

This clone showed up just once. CDR3 in amino acids: CASGRAGTVTYEQYF. CDR3 in DNA: TGTGCCAGCGGACGAGCCGGGACAGTGACCTACGAGCAGTACTTC. The V call is TRBV6-1, the J call TRBJ2-7; 7 bases agree with TRBD1. Germline loops: CDR1 MNHNS, CDR2 SASEGT. The CDR3 loop spans 15 amino acids. The J segment lost 2 bases and the V segment lost 8 bases, leaving 12 bases of the junction unmatched.

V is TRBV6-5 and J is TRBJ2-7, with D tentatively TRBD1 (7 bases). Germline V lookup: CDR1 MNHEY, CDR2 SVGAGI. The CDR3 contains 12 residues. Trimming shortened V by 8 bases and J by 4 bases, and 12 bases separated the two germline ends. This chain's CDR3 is CASGRGVYEQYF. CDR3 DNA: TGTGCCAGCGGCAGGGGGGTTTACGAGCAGTACTTC.

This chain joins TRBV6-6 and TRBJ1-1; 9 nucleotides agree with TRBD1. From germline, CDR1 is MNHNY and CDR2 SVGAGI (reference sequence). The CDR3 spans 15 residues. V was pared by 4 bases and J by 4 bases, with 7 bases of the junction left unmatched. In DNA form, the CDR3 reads TGTGCCAGCAGTTTCGGGACAGGGAGTTTCACTGAAGCTTTCTTT. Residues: CASSFGTGSFTEAFF.

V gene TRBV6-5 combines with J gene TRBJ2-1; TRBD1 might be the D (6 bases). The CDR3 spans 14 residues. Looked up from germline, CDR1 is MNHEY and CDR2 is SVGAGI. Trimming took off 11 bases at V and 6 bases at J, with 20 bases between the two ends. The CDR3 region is CACTTTTGTNEQFF. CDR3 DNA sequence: TGTGCCTGCACTACAACCACAGGGACCAATGAGCAGTTCTTC.

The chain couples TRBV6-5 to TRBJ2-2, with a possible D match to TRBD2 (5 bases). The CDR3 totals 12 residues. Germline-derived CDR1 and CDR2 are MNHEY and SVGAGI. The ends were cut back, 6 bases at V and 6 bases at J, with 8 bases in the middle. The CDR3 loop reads CASRKLAGELFF. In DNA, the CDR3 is TGTGCCAGCAGGAAACTAGCCGGGGAGCTGTTTTTT.

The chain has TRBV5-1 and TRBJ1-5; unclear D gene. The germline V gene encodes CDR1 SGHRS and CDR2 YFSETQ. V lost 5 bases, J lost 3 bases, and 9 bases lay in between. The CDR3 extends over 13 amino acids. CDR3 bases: TGCGCCAGCAGACGGGATGCCAATCAGCCCCAGCATTTT. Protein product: CASRRDANQPQHF.

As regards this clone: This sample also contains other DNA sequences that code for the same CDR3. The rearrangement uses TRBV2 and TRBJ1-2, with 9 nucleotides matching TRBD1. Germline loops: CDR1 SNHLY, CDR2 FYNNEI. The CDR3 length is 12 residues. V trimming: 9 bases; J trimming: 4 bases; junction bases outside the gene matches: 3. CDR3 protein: CASGDRAYGYTF. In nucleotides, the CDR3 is TGTGCCAGTGGGGACAGGGCCTATGGCTACACCTTC.

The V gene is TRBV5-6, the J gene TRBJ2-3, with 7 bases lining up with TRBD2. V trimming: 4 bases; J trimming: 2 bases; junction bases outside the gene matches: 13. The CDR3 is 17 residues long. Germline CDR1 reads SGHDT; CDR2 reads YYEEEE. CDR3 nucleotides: TGTGCCAGCAGCCCGGTCGGAGCGGGGAGTGTCACAGATACGCAGTATTTT. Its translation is CASSPVGAGSVTDTQYF.

The CDR3 DNA follows: TGTGCCAGCAGTCACAGGGTGGGAGAGACCCAGTACTTC. Translated: CASSHRVGETQYF. The chain is built from TRBV25-1 and TRBJ2-5; weak D call: TRBD1 (6 bases). This CDR3 is 13 amino acids long. Trimming pared 5 bases from V and 4 bases from J, leaving 11 bases between. CDR1 is MGHDK, CDR2 SYGVNS, per germline.

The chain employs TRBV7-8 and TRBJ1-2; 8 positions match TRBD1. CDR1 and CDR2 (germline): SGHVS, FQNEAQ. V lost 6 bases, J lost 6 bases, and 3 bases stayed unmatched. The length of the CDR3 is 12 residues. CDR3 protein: CASSQGAHGYTF. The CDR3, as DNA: TGTGCCAGCAGTCAGGGGGCACATGGCTACACCTTC. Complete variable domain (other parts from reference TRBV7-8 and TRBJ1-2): GAGVSQSPRYKVAKRGQDVALRCDPISGHVSLFWYQQALGQGPEFLTYFQNEAQLDKSGLPSDRFFAERPEGSVSTLKIQRTQQEDSAVYLCASSQGAHGYTFGSGTRLTVV.

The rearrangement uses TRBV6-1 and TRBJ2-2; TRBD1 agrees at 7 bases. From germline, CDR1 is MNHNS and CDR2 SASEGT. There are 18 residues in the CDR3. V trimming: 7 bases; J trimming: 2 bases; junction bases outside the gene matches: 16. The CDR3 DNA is TGTGCCAGCACTGATTGGCCCATAGGACAGGATAACACCGGGGAGCTGTTTTTT. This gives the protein CASTDWPIGQDNTGELFF.

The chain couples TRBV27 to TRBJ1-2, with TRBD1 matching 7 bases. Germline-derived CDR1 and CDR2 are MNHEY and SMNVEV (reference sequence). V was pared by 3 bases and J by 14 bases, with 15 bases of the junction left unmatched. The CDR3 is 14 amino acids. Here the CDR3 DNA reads TGTGCCAGCAGTTTCAACGGCGGTTACAGGGGTGGGACCTTC. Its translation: CASSFNGGYRGGTF.

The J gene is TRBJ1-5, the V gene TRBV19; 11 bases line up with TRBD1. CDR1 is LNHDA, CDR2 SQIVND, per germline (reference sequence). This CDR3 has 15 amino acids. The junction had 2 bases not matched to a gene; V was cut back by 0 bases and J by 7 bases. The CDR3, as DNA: TGTGCCAGTAGTATAGATGGGACAGGGGGACAGCCCCAGCATTTT. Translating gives CASSIDGTGGQPQHF.

The CDR3 sequence is CASSQDIDTYEQYF. As DNA, the CDR3 is TGTGCCAGCAGCCAAGATATCGACACCTACGAGCAGTACTTC. The V and J genes are TRBV4-2 and TRBJ2-7; D is undetermined. V lost 0 bases and J lost 2, with 8 bases in between. The CDR3 sequence is 14 residues long. Germline V gene data show CDR1 as LGHNA and CDR2 as YNFKEQ.

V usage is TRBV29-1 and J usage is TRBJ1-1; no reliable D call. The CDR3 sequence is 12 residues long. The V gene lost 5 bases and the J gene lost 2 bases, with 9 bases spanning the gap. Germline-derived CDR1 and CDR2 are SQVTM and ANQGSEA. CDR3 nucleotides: TGCAGCGTTTATTTAAAAAACACTGAAGCTTTCTTT. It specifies CSVYLKNTEAFF. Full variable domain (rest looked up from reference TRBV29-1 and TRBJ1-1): SAVISQKPSRDICQRGTSLTIQCQVDSQVTMMFWYRQQPGQSLTLIATANQGSEATYESGFVIDKFPISRPNLTFSTLTVSNMSPEDSSIYLCSVYLKNTEAFFGQGTRLTVV.

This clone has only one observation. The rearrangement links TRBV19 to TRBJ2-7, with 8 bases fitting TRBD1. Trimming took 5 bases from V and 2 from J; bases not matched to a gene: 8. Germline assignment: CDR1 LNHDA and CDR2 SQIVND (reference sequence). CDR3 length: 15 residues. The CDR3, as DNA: TGTGCCAGTAGTTTAAGGAGGGACAGGACCTACGAGCAGTACTTC. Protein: CASSLRRDRTYEQYF.

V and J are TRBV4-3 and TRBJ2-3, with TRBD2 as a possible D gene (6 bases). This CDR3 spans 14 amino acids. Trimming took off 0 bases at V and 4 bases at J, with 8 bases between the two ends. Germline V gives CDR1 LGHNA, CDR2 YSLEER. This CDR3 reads CASSQDGGPDTQYF. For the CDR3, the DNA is TGCGCCAGCAGCCAAGACGGGGGACCAGATACGCAGTATTTT.

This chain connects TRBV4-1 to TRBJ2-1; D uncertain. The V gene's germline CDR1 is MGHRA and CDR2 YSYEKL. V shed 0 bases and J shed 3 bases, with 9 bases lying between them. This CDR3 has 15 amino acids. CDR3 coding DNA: TGCGCCAGCAGCCAAGAAAGAGACAACTACAATGAGCAGTTCTTC. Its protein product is CASSQERDNYNEQFF.

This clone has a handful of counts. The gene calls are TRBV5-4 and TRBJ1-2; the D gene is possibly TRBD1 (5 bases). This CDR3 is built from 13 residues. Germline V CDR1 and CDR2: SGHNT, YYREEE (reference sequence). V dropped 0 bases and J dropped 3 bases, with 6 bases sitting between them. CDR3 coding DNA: TGTGCCAGCAGCTTGGCACAGGACTATGGCTACACCTTC. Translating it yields CASSLAQDYGYTF.

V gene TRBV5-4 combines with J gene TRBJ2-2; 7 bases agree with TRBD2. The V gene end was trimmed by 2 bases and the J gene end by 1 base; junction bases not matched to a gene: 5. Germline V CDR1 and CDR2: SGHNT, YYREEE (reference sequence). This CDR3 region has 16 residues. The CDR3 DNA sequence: TGTGCCAGCAGCTTTAAAGGCGGGGGGAACACCGGGGAGCTGTTTTTT. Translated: CASSFKGGGNTGELFF. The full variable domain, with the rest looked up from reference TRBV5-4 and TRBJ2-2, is ETGVTQSPTHLIKTRGQQVTLRCSSQSGHNTVSWYQQALGQGPQFIFQYYREEENGRGNFPPRFSGLQFPNYSSELNVNALELDDSALYLCASSFKGGGNTGELFFGEGSRLTVL.